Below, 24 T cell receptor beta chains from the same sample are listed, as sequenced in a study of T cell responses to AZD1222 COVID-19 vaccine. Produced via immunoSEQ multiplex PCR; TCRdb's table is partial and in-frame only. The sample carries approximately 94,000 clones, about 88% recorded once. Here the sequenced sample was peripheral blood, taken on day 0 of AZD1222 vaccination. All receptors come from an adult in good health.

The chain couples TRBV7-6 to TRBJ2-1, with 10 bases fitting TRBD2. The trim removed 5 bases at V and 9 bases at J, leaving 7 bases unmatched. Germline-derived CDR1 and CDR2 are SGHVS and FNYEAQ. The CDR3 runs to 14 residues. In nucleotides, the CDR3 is TGTGCCAGCAGCCCTACTAGCGGGGCGGTTGAGCAGTTCTTC. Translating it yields CASSPTSGAVEQFF.

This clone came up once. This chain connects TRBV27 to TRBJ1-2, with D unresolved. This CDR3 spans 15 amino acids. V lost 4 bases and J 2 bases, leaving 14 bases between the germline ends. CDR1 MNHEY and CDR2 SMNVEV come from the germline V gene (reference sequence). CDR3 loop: CASSSPAGGNYGYTF. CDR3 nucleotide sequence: TGTGCCAGCAGTTCCCCGGCAGGCGGAAACTATGGCTACACCTTC.

This CDR3 is CSVGRTEAFF. For the CDR3, the DNA is TGCAGCGTTGGTCGCACTGAAGCTTTCTTT. The V and J genes are TRBV29-1 and TRBJ1-1, with D unresolved. The CDR3 covers 10 residues. Germline V CDR1 and CDR2: SQVTM, ANQGSEA. Trimming stripped 4 bases from V and 4 bases from J, with 4 bases between. The variable domain in full, with the rest retrieved from reference TRBV29-1 and TRBJ1-1, is SAVISQKPSRDICQRGTSLTIQCQVDSQVTMMFWYRQQPGQSLTLIATANQGSEATYESGFVIDKFPISRPNLTFSTLTVSNMSPEDSSIYLCSVGRTEAFFGQGTRLTVV.

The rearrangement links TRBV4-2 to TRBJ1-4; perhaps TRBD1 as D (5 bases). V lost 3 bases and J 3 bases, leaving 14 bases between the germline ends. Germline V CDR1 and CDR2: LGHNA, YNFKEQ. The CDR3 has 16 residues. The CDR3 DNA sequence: TGTGCCAGCAGCCACCTCCTAGCAGGGTCTAATGAAAAACTGTTTTTT. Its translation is CASSHLLAGSNEKLFF.

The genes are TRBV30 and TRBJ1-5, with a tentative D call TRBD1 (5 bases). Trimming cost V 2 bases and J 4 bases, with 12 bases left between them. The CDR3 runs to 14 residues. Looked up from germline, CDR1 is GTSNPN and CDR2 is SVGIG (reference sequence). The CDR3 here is CAWSHGRGNQPQHF. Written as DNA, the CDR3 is TGTGCCTGGAGTCACGGCCGGGGGAATCAGCCCCAGCATTTT. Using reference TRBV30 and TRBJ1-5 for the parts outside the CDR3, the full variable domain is SQTIHQWPATLVQPVGSPLSLECTVEGTSNPNLYWYRQAAGRGLQLLFYSVGIGQISSEVPQNLSASRPQDRQFILSSKKLLLSDSGFYLCAWSHGRGNQPQHFGDGTRLSIL.

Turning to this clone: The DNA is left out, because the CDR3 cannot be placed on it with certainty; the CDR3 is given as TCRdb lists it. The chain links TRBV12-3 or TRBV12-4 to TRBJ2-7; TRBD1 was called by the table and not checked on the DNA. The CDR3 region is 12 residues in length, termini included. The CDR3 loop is CASSSSWHEQYF.

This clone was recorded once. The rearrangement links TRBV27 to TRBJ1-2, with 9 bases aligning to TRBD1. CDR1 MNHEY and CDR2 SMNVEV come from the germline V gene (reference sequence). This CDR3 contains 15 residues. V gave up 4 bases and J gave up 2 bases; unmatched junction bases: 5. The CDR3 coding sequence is TGTGCCAGCAGTTCAACGGGACAGGGAAACTATGGCTACACCTTC. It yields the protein CASSSTGQGNYGYTF.

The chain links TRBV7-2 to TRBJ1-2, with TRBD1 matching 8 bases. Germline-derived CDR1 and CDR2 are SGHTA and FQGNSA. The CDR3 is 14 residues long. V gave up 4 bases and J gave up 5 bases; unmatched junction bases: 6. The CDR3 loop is CASSSDRGTYGYTF. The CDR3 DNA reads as TGTGCCAGCAGCTCTGACAGGGGCACTTATGGCTACACCTTC.

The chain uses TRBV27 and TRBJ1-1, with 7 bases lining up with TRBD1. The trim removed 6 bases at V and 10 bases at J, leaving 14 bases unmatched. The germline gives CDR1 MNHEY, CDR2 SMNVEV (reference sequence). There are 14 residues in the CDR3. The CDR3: CASSKTGLSHAAFF. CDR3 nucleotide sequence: TGTGCCAGCAGCAAGACAGGGCTTAGTCATGCAGCTTTCTTT.

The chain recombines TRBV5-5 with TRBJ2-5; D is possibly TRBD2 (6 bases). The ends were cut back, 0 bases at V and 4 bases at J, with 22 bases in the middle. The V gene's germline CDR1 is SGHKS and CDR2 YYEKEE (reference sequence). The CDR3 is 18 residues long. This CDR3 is CASSLVGPHEGGLETQYF. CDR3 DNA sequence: TGTGCCAGCAGCTTGGTAGGCCCCCACGAGGGAGGATTAGAGACCCAGTACTTC.

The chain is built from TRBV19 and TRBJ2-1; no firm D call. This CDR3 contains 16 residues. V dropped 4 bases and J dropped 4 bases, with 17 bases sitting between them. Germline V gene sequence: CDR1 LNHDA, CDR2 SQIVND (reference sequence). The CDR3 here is CASSNFGDLTYNEQFF. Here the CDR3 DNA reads TGTGCCAGTAGTAATTTCGGCGATCTAACTTACAATGAGCAGTTCTTC.

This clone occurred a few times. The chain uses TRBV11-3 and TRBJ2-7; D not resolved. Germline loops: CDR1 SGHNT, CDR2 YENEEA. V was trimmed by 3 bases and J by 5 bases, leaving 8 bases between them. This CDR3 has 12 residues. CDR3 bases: TGTGCCAGCAGCTTTATCATCGACGAGCAGTACTTC. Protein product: CASSFIIDEQYF. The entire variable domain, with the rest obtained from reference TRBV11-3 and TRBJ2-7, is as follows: EAGVVQSPRYKIIEKKQPVAFWCNPISGHNTLYWYLQNLGQGPELLIRYENEEAVDDSQLPKDRFSAERLKGVDSTLKIQPAELGDSAVYLCASSFIIDEQYFGPGTRLTVT.

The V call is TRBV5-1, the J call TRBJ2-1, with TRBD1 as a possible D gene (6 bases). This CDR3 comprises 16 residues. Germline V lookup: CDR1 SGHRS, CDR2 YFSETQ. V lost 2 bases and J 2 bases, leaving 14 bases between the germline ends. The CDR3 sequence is CASSLEQGGPYNEQFF. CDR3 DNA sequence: TGCGCCAGCAGCTTAGAACAGGGTGGTCCCTACAATGAGCAGTTCTTC.

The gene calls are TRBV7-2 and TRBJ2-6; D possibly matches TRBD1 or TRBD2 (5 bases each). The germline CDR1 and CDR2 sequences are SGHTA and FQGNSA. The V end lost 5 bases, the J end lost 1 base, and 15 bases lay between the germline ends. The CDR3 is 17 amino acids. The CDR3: CASSQVGTLSGANVLTF. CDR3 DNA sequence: TGTGCCAGCAGCCAAGTAGGGACCCTATCTGGGGCCAACGTCCTGACTTTC.

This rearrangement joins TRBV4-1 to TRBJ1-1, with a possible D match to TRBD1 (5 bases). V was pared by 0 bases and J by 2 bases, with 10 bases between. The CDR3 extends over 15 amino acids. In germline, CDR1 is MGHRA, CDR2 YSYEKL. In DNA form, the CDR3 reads TGCGCCAGCAGCCAAGATCCCAGGGCTAACACTGAAGCTTTCTTT. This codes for CASSQDPRANTEAFF.

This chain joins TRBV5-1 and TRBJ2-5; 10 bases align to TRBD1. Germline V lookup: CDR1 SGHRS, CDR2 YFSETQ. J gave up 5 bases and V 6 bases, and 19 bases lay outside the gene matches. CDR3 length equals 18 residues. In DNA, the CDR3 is TGCGCCAGCACCAGGGCCCCACCCGGGACAGGGGAAACGGAGACCCAGTACTTC. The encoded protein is CASTRAPPGTGETETQYF.

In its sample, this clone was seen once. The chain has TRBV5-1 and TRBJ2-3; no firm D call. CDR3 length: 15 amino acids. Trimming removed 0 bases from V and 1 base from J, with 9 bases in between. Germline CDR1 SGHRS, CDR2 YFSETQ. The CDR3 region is CASSLVESGTDTQYF. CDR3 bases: TGCGCCAGCAGCTTGGTGGAGAGTGGCACAGATACGCAGTATTTT.

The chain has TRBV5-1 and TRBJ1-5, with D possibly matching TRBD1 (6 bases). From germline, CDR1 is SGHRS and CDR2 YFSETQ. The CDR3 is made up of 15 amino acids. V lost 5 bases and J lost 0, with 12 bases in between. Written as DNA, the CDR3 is TGCGCCAGCAGGCTCGGGACAAATAGCAATCAGCCCCAGCATTTT. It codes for CASRLGTNSNQPQHF.

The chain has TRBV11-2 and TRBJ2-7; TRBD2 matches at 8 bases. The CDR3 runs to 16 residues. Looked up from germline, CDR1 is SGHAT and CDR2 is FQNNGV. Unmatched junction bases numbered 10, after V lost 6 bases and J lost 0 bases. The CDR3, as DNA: TGTGCCAGCAGAAAGTTGTCCGGGACTAGCTCCTACGAGCAGTACTTC. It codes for CASRKLSGTSSYEQYF. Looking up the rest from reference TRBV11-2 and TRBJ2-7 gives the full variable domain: EAGVAQSPRYKIIEKRQSVAFWCNPISGHATLYWYQQILGQGPKLLIQFQNNGVVDDSQLPKDRFSAERLKGVDSTLKIQPAKLEDSAVYLCASRKLSGTSSYEQYFGPGTRLTVT.

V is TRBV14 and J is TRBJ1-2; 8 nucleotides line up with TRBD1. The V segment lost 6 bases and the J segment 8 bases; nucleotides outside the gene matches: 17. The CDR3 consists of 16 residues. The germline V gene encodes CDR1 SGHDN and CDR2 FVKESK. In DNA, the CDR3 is TGTGCCAGCAGTCCTCCAGGGGGCATTTCAAGTCGGGGCTACACCTTC. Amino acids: CASSPPGGISSRGYTF. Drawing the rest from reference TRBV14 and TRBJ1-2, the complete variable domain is EAGVTQFPSHSVIEKGQTVTLRCDPISGHDNLYWYRRVMGKEIKFLLHFVKESKQDESGMPNNRFLAERTGGTYSTLKVQPAELEDSGVYFCASSPPGGISSRGYTFGSGTRLTVV.

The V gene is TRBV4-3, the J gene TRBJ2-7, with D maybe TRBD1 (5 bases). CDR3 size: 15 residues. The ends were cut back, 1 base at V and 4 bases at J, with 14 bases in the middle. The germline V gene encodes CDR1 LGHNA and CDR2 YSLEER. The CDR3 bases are TGCGCCAGCAGCCAAGGGTTGATCCAGGGTTACGAGCAGTACTTC. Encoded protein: CASSQGLIQGYEQYF.

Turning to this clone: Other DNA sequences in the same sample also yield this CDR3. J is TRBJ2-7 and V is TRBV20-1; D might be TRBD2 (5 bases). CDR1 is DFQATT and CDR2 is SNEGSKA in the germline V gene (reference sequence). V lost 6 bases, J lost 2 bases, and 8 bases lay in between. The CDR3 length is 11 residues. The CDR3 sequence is CSARAAYEQYF. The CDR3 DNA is TGCAGTGCGCGGGCAGCCTACGAGCAGTACTTC.

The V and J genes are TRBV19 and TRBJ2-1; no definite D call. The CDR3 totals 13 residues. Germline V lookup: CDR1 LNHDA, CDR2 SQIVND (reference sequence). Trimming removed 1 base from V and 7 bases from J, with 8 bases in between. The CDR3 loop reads CASSIVIGNEQFF. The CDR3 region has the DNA TGTGCCAGTAGTATAGTTATAGGGAATGAGCAGTTCTTC.

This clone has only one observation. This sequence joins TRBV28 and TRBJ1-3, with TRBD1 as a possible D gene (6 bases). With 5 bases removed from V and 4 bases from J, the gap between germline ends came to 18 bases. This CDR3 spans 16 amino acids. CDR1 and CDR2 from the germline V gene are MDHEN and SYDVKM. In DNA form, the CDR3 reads TGTGCCAGCAGTCCTCATGGACAGTCGAGCGGAAACACCATATATTTT. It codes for CASSPHGQSSGNTIYF.